This TCR beta chain was identified in a study of blood T cell repertoires in COVID-19. This CDR3 has 14 residues. Trimming removed 0 bases at V and 4 bases at J, with 10 bases between. Germline V gene sequence: CDR1 MNHEY, CDR2 SVGEGT. Libraries were prepared by immunoSEQ multiplex PCR; TCRdb keeps only in-frame clonotypes and omits some of them. This sample carries some 250,000 clones, 80% to 90% of them seen once, and the ten largest clones take 15%. The TCR comes from a man younger than 35 who had recovered from COVID-19. The sample consisted of PBMCs or T cells enriched from blood (not recorded which). V usage is TRBV6-2 or TRBV6-3 and J usage is TRBJ2-7, with D tentatively TRBD1 (6 bases). The CDR3 DNA reads as TGTGCCAGCAGTTACTCGATTACAGGGTACGAGCAGTACTTC. It yields the protein CASSYSITGYEQYF.